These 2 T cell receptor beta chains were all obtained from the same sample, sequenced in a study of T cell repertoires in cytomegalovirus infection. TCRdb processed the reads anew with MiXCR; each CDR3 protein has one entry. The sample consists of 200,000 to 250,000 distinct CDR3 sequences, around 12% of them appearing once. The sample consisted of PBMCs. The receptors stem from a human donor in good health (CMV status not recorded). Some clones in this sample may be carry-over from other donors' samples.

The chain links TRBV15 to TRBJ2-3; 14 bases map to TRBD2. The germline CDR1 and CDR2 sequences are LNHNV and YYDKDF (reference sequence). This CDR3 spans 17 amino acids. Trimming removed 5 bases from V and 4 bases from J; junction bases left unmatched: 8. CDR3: CATSEDPGLAGADTQYF. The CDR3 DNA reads TGTGCCACCAGCGAAGACCCGGGACTAGCGGGAGCAGATACGCAGTATTTT. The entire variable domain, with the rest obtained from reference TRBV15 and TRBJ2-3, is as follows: DAMVIQNPRYQVTQFGKPVTLSCSQTLNHNVMYWYQQKSSQAPKLLFHYYDKDFNNEADTPDNFQSRRPNTSFCFLDIRSPGLGDTAMYLCATSEDPGLAGADTQYFGPGTRLTVL.

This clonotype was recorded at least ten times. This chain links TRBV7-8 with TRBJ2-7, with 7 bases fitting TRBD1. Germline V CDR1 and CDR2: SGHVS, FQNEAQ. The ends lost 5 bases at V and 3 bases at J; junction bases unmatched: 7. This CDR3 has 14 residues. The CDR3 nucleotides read TGTGCCAGCAGCCCCGGAGCAGGGGGCTACGAGCAGTACTTC. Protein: CASSPGAGGYEQYF. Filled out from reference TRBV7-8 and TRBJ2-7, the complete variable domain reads GAGVSQSPRYKVAKRGQDVALRCDPISGHVSLFWYQQALGQGPEFLTYFQNEAQLDKSGLPSDRFFAERPEGSVSTLKIQRTQQEDSAVYLCASSPGAGGYEQYFGPGTRLTVT.